The present T cell receptor beta chain was sequenced within a study of OX40 agonist ivuxolimab in advanced cancers. For the study at large: People in dose escalation had one of these cancers: hepatocellular carcinoma, melanoma, renal cell or head and neck cancer. A male proportion of over 75% was recorded, with mean age 60 years and range 23 to 79. Earlier treatment with anti-PD-1, anti-PD-L1 or anti-CTLA-4 was permitted, and around 43% had received some. General study results and limits: Partly responding patients at 0.1-3.0 mg/kg showed some of the smallest clonal expansion.

Germline lookup yields CDR1 MGHRA and CDR2 YSYEKL. With 0 bases removed from V and 4 bases from J, the gap between germline ends came to 1 base. The CDR3 covers 12 residues. Generated by immunoSEQ multiplex PCR, the TCRdb table keeps only in-frame clones and is missing some. The table includes roughly 60,000 clones, less than 90% detected once. Remarks on this clone: The antigen remains unidentified.

The TCR originated in an adult with an advanced solid tumor such as melanoma, head and neck, liver or kidney cancer. The genes are TRBV4-1 and TRBJ1-5; no firm D call. The sequences come from CD4+ or CD8+ T cells sorted from blood, collected in a trial of the OX40 agonist ivuxolimab. The CDR3 coding sequence is TGCGCCAGCAGCCAAGAAAATCAGCCCCAGCATTTT. Protein: CASSQENQPQHF.